This is a list of T cell receptor beta chains from one sample in a study of cytomegalovirus exposure and HLA in healthy donors. Sequenced by immunoSEQ multiplex PCR; TCRdb stores in-frame clones only, minus some. The sample gives 110,000 or so clones, 70% to 90% of which show up once; about 4% is in the top ten. The sequencing input was PBMCs. The receptors come from a woman younger than 35 in good health and CMV-seropositive. CDR3s include the opening cysteine and the closing phenylalanine or tryptophan. Each record gives: J gene, V gene, clone size, D gene, CDR3 protein, CDR3 DNA. D genes are given only for firm matches. For some rows the clone size is stated as once, few or many, or as a class when expanded; others skip it.

TRBJ1-2,TRBV6-6,-,TRBD1,CASSPTGQNYGYTF,TGTGCCAGCAGTCCCACGGGACAGAACTATGGCTACACCTTC
TRBJ2-3,TRBV7-2,-,TRBD2,CASSLDGGGDTQYF,TGTGCCAGCAGCTTAGATGGCGGGGGAGATACGCAGTATTTT
TRBJ1-1,TRBV6-5,-,TRBD1,CASSYSGQANTEAFF,TGTGCCAGCAGTTACTCGGGACAGGCGAACACTGAAGCTTTCTTT
TRBJ2-5,TRBV27,-,-,CASSLRGQETQYF,TGTGCCAGCAGTTTACGGGGCCAAGAGACCCAGTACTTC
TRBJ1-1,TRBV28,-,-,CASQTGSTEAFF,TGTGCCAGCCAGACAGGAAGCACTGAAGCTTTCTTT
TRBJ1-1,TRBV14,-,TRBD1,CASSQHRGGNTEAFF,TGTGCCAGCAGCCAACACAGGGGAGGGAACACTGAAGCTTTCTTT
TRBJ2-3,TRBV4-1,-,-,CASSQVSAGDTQYF,TGCGCCAGCAGCCAAGTCTCGGCGGGAGATACGCAGTATTTT
TRBJ1-2,TRBV5-4,-,-,CASSFRTHGYTF,TGTGCCAGCAGCTTTCGGACTCATGGCTACACCTTC
TRBJ1-2,TRBV6-6,-,TRBD1,CASSYFRDRDKYTF,TGTGCCAGCAGTTATTTCCGGGACAGGGACAAATACACCTTC
TRBJ2-7,TRBV28,-,TRBD1,CASRVSGTGVGEQYF,TGTGCCAGCAGAGTGTCCGGGACAGGGGTGGGCGAGCAGTACTTC
TRBJ1-1,TRBV14,-,TRBD1,CASSGQGKVEAFF,TGTGCCAGCAGTGGACAGGGGAAGGTTGAAGCTTTCTTT
TRBJ1-3,TRBV11-2,-,-,CASSLEGFSNTIYF,TGTGCCAGCAGCTTAGAGGGCTTTTCGAACACCATATATTTT
TRBJ2-2,TRBV9,-,TRBD2,CASSENLPGLAINTGELFF,TGTGCCAGCAGTGAGAATTTACCGGGACTAGCGATTAACACCGGGGAGCTGTTTTTT
TRBJ2-4,TRBV4-1,-,-,CASSDPGLAKNIQYF,TGCGCCAGCAGCGATCCGGGACTAGCCAAAAACATTCAGTACTTC
TRBJ2-1,TRBV5-1,-,-,CASSPLVQSLEQFF,TGCGCCAGCAGCCCCCTAGTTCAGTCGTTGGAGCAGTTCTTC
TRBJ2-1,TRBV5-1,-,-,CASSLLALGDEQFF,TGCGCCAGCAGCTTATTGGCCCTCGGGGATGAGCAGTTCTTC
TRBJ1-6,TRBV29-1,-,-,CSVGPGGPNSPLHF,TGCAGCGTTGGCCCCGGGGGGCCTAATTCACCCCTCCACTTT
TRBJ1-1,TRBV6-1,-,-,CASMAFREAFF,TGTGCCAGCATGGCCTTCCGTGAAGCTTTCTTT
TRBJ1-4,TRBV6-1,-,-,CASSEGLGRASTNEKLFF,TGTGCCAGCAGTGAAGGATTGGGCCGCGCGTCAACTAATGAAAAACTGTTTTTT
TRBJ2-2,TRBV10-3,-,-,CAISVTGSTGELFF,TGTGCCATCAGTGTAACAGGAAGCACCGGGGAGCTGTTTTTT
TRBJ1-5,TRBV6-5,-,-,CASRQGLNQPQHF,TGTGCCAGTAGGCAGGGGCTCAATCAGCCCCAGCATTTT
TRBJ2-1,TRBV28,-,TRBD2,CASSLTSGGYNEQFF,TGTGCCAGCAGCCTCACTAGCGGGGGCTACAATGAGCAGTTCTTC
TRBJ2-7,TRBV12-5,-,-,CASGLVLRFQDLSYEQYF,TGTGCTAGTGGTTTGGTTCTACGTTTTCAGGACTTATCCTACGAGCAGTACTTC
TRBJ2-7,TRBV11-3,-,-,CASSLSLGGTLTYEQYF,TGTGCCAGCAGCTTATCTCTAGGGGGAACACTAACCTACGAGCAGTACTTC
TRBJ1-1,TRBV19,-,-,CASSVMGGDTEAFF,TGTGCCAGTAGTGTAATGGGGGGAGACACTGAAGCTTTCTTT
TRBJ2-7,TRBV7-9,-,TRBD1,CASRATNRGRGEQYF,TGTGCCAGCAGGGCCACGAACAGGGGGCGGGGGGAGCAGTACTTC
TRBJ2-1,TRBV4-1,-,TRBD2,CASSQDPPSAGAINEQFF,TGCGCCAGCAGCCAAGATCCCCCATCTGCGGGAGCGATCAATGAGCAGTTCTTC
TRBJ2-1,TRBV2,-,TRBD2,CASSASGVARVEQFF,TGTGCCAGCAGTGCTAGCGGGGTGGCAAGGGTGGAGCAGTTCTTC
TRBJ2-1,TRBV5-1,-,TRBD2,CASSLYGLAGDLINYNEQFF,TGCGCCAGCAGCTTGTACGGCCTAGCGGGAGACCTCATTAACTACAATGAGCAGTTCTTC
TRBJ1-5,TRBV30,-,-,CAWRNNRASQPQHF,TGTGCCTGGAGAAATAACAGGGCGTCACAGCCCCAGCATTTT
TRBJ2-1,TRBV9,-,-,CASSADRTGVSLHNEQFF,TGTGCCAGCAGCGCAGATAGGACGGGGGTCTCCCTTCACAATGAGCAGTTCTTC
TRBJ1-1,TRBV5-1,once,-,CASSATGLLNTEAFF,TGCGCCAGCAGCGCTACGGGACTCTTGAACACTGAAGCTTTCTTT
TRBJ2-2,TRBV9,-,-,CASSPSVGELFF,TGTGCCAGCAGCCCTAGTGTCGGGGAGCTGTTTTTT
TRBJ2-2,TRBV7-3,-,-,CASSLYESGELFF,TGTGCCAGCAGCTTATATGAGTCCGGGGAGCTGTTTTTT
TRBJ1-1,TRBV7-9,-,TRBD1,CASSFDRENTEAFF,TGTGCCAGCAGCTTCGACAGGGAGAACACTGAAGCTTTCTTT
TRBJ2-1,TRBV7-2,-,TRBD1,CASSPGQGELGEQFF,TGTGCCAGCAGCCCTGGACAGGGCGAGTTGGGTGAGCAGTTCTTC
TRBJ2-1,TRBV29-1,-,TRBD1,CSVYTPGQRNQFF,TGCAGCGTGTACACCCCGGGACAGCGAAATCAGTTCTTC
TRBJ2-5,TRBV2,-,-,CASIGAGSQETQYF,TGTGCCAGCATAGGGGCGGGGTCCCAAGAGACCCAGTACTTC
TRBJ2-7,TRBV14,-,TRBD2,CASSERRGVTYEQYF,TGTGCCAGCAGTGAGAGGCGGGGGGTCACCTACGAGCAGTACTTC
TRBJ1-5,TRBV5-1,-,-,CASSLEGERFEPQHF,TGCGCCAGCAGCTTGGAAGGGGAAAGGTTCGAGCCCCAGCATTTT
TRBJ1-3,TRBV5-1,-,-,CASSLAGRRSGNTIYF,TGCGCCAGCAGCTTGGCCGGGAGACGCTCTGGAAACACCATATATTTT
TRBJ1-1,TRBV12-5,-,-,CASASGLGTEAFF,TGTGCTAGTGCCTCCGGACTAGGCACTGAAGCTTTCTTT
TRBJ2-7,TRBV27,-,TRBD1,CASSLSTRGNEQYF,TGTGCCAGCAGTTTATCGACCAGGGGGAACGAGCAGTACTTC
TRBJ2-3,TRBV2,-,TRBD2,CASGQRGGDTDTQYF,TGTGCCAGCGGCCAGCGGGGGGGCGACACAGATACGCAGTATTTT
TRBJ2-1,TRBV4-1,-,TRBD1,CASSGQGGHEQFF,TGCGCCAGCAGCGGACAGGGGGGGCATGAGCAGTTCTTC
TRBJ2-2,TRBV9,-,-,CASSVGATANTGELFF,TGTGCCAGCAGCGTGGGGGCCACCGCGAACACCGGGGAGCTGTTTTTT
TRBJ2-1,TRBV12-5,-,TRBD2,CASGLPLSGTSGGREQFF,TGTGCTAGTGGTTTGCCCCTCTCCGGGACTAGCGGGGGAAGAGAGCAGTTCTTC
TRBJ1-6,TRBV2,-,TRBD1,CASRGQVHNSPLHF,TGTGCCAGCAGGGGACAGGTTCATAATTCACCCCTCCACTTT
TRBJ1-2,TRBV27,-,-,CASIRPGGGYTF,TGTGCCAGCATTCGGCCTGGAGGTGGCTACACCTTC